This entry features one TCR beta chain sequence. Its specificity is unknown. These data are taken from a study of cytomegalovirus exposure and HLA in healthy donors. General study findings and limits: Investigators reported 164 TCR beta chains as tied to cytomegalovirus.

While unrecorded immune exposures were likely, the donors were nominally healthy when sampled. Primers: 60 Vbeta forward and 13 Jbeta reverse. The data were produced by immunoSEQ multiplex PCR, yet TCRdb's version contains in-frame clones alone and is incomplete. The table records tens of thousands of clones, about 77% of them present only once. Germline V gives CDR1 MDHEN, CDR2 SYDVKM. The germline V and J ends were trimmed by 7 bases and 4 bases, with 4 bases remaining between them. The CDR3 extends over 10 amino acids. Material for sequencing was PBMCs. J is TRBJ2-5 and V is TRBV28, with no clear D. This clonotype originated in a man aged 25 to 45 in good health and CMV-seropositive. CDR3 residues: CASTLETQYF. CDR3 DNA sequence: TGTGCCAGCACCTTAGAGACCCAGTACTTC. The full variable domain, its missing parts supplied by reference TRBV28 and TRBJ2-5, is DVKVTQSSRYLVKRTGEKVFLECVQDMDHENMFWYRQDPGLGLRLIYFSYDVKMKEKGDIPEGYSVSREKKERFSLILESASTNQTSMYLCASTLETQYFGPGTRLLVL.